Listed below are T cell receptor beta chains from one sample, sequenced in a study of CDR3 diversity in severe acne. TCRdb analysed the PCR reads with MiXCR anew, one entry per CDR3 protein. Here the sample spans around 83,000 distinct CDR3 sequences, about 53% being singletons. Sequenced: blood. Source of these receptors: a male donor with severe acne vulgaris. The CDR3 runs from the conserved cysteine through the conserved F or W. Each record gives: CDR3 protein, V gene.

CASSPAPGPTNEKLFF,TRBV7-9
CASSKGLAGGGEQFF,TRBV6-5
CASSEYRGSGQPQHF,TRBV6-1
CASSEEAREGTDTQYF,TRBV2
CASSLKGGVSETQYF,TRBV7-3
CASSIAGSSSGNTIYF,TRBV19
CASGSGRGWTEAFF,TRBV12-3/TRBV12-4
CASSLGQGRQETQYF,TRBV7-7
CASSLNLVINKGAGSPLHF,TRBV7-3
CATSEGGSYQETQYF,TRBV24-1
CSANGQGRFYSPLRF,TRBV20-1
CASSPRRTGTYGYTF,TRBV19
CASSSAGGRYGANVLTF,TRBV7-3
CASSSVAGGNEKLFF,TRBV5-1
CASRRGGGRTEAFF,TRBV9
CATRDPGTDTQYF,TRBV15
CASSIAQGGETQYF,TRBV19
CASSPGGGEQFF,TRBV7-3
CASSYSSPGGTDTQYF,TRBV6-6
CASSASPSYEQYF,TRBV7-8
CAISDDREYEQYF,TRBV10-3
CSVTEPGFAGTLNEQFF,TRBV20-1
CASSPAGTGFYEQYF,TRBV7-9
CASYRTGNSYEQYF,TRBV18
CATSDAGQGLYEQYF,TRBV24-1
CASSFGLLENTGGLFF,TRBV5-6
CASSPSFNEQFF,TRBV2
CASSLIGSKANVLTF,TRBV10-3
CASSVLAGVGNEQFF,TRBV7-2
CASSHRQGGEETQYF,TRBV7-9
CASSEAGTSGRDTQYF,TRBV2
CASRLIPGQGGTEAFF,TRBV19
CSVEGSGVTYEQYF,TRBV29-1
CASSSRDRGGSPLHF,TRBV5-8
CASSGQGGPQPQHF,TRBV6-1
CAISGQGVGTEAFF,TRBV10-3
CASSYSRTNPGKF,TRBV6-6
CASSSTYSLFF,TRBV5-6
CASSASILYTEAFF,TRBV5-1
CASTNTRVFYSNQPQHF,TRBV6-2/TRBV6-3
CSALGRTSGRQDEQFF,TRBV20-1
CASSSVTSRVGELFF,TRBV27
CASSLVGVSGELFF,TRBV7-6